This T cell receptor (beta chain) appears in the sequencing data of a study of blood T cell repertoires in COVID-19 (dated by TCRdb to between 2020 and 2021). At the level of the whole study: Samples covering the acute and convalescent phases of COVID-19 were provided by collaborators in the United States, Italy and Spain. The material from the prospective study consisted of cDNA or gDNA derived from T cells, B-cell-depleted T cells, or PBMCs. The samples were drawn from the first 160 participants of the ongoing ImmuneRACE study and from 950 to 1,500 subjects provided by 6 global collaborators. Where HLA class I and class II types were available, the types were taken from metadata supplied by the sample provider, not from assay-based typing. The repertoires were made available in a free public database intended to serve as a resource for research on the immune response to SARS-CoV-2. A de-identified subject ID, COVID-19 status, age in years and sex were almost always included in the sample metadata. The dataset comprised deeply sampled blood TCRbeta repertoires from subjects exposed to, actively infected with, or recovered from COVID-19.

The immunoSEQ Assay, a bias-controlled multiplex PCR, was used to amplify TCRbeta CDR3 regions from genomic DNA. In the paper's pipeline: Nucleated cell counts per sample were estimated from amplification of reference gene primers within the assay. To quantify the absolute abundance of each unique TCRbeta CDR3 rearrangement, sequence reads were collapsed and filtered. For each sample, productive Simpson clonality was calculated by taking the square root of Simpson's diversity index across productive rearrangements. This is the immuneACCESS table as TCRdb keeps it, with only in-frame sequences that have V and J called. A part of the clones is gone; compared with another copy, unresolved V genes explain less than half, and the rest is unexplained. The V and J calls and clone size were taken over from that table, and D and trimming were inferred from the DNA. The sample table contains approximately 180,000 clones; only one count was recorded for 88% of them. Jointly, the top ten make up 3.5% to 4.5% of the sample.

This clone was detected only a few times. Which antigen it targets is not known. No clone much larger than this one lies a single base away; base qualities are absent. Collaborating institutions collected whole blood in K2EDTA tubes following their own protocols. Collaborator samples were shipped for TCRbeta analysis as frozen whole blood, isolated PBMCs, or DNA extracted from either sample type. Overall results and qualifications from the work: Clinical and demographic metadata were provided uncurated, with the amount varying by source and participant.

The sequenced material came from peripheral blood. This TCR was recovered from a human donor in a cohort sampled during active COVID-19.

DNA sequence: TGTGCCAGCCGACTAGCAGAGGGACCCTACGAGCAGTACTTC. The encoded protein is CASRLAEGPYEQYF. The sequence links TRBV27 to TRBJ2-7, and 7 bases in between align with TRBD2. V loses 8 bases at its end and J loses 2 bases; junction bases beyond the gene matches: 9. Sequences MNHEY (CDR1) and SMNVEV (CDR2) are obtained from the germline V gene (reference sequence). From cysteine to phenylalanine, the CDR3 is 14 amino acids long. Here the CDR3 DNA is all that survives: 42 bases in frame from base 1.